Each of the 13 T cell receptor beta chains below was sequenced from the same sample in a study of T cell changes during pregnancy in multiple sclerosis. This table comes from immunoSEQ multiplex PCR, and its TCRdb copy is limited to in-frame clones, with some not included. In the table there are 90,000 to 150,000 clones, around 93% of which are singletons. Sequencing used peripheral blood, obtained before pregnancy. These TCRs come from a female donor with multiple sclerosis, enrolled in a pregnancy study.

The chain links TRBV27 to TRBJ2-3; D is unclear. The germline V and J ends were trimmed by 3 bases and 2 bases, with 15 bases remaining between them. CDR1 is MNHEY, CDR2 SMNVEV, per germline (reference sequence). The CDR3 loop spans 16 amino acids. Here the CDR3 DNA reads TGTGCCAGCAGTTTGAGGTCACCCCGGAACACAGATACGCAGTATTTT. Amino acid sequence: CASSLRSPRNTDTQYF.

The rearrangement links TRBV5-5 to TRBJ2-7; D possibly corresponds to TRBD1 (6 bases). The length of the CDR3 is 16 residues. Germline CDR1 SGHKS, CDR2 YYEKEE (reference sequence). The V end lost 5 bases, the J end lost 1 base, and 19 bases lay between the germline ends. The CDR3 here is CASRRITGSYSYEQYF. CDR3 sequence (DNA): TGTGCCAGCAGACGGATAACAGGGTCCTATTCCTACGAGCAGTACTTC. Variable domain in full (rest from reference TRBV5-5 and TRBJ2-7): DAGVTQSPTHLIKTRGQQVTLRCSPISGHKSVSWYQQVLGQGPQFIFQYYEKEERGRGNFPDRFSARQFPNYSSELNVNALLLGDSALYLCASRRITGSYSYEQYFGPGTRLTVT.

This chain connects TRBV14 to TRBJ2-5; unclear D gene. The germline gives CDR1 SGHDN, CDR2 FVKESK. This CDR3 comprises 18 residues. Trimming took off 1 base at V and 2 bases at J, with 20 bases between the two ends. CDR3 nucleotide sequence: TGTGCCAGCAGCCAAGGTTCGATTACTCCAGACATACAAGAGACCCAGTACTTC. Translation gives CASSQGSITPDIQETQYF.

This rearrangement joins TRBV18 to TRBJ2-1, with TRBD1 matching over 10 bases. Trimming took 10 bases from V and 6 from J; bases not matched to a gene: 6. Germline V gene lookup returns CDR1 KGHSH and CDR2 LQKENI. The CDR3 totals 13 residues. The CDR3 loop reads CATRQGAGNEQFF. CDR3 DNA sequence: TGTGCCACCCGACAGGGGGCAGGCAATGAGCAGTTCTTC.

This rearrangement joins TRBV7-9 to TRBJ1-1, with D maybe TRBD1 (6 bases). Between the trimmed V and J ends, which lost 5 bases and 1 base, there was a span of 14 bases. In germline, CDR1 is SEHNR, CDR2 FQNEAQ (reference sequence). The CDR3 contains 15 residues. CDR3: CASSPRLGANTEAFF. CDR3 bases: TGTGCCAGCAGCCCCCGGTTGGGGGCGAACACTGAAGCTTTCTTT. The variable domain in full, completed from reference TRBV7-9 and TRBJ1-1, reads DTGVSQNPRHKITKRGQNVTFRCDPISEHNRLYWYRQTLGQGPEFLTYFQNEAQLEKSRLLSDRFSAERPKGSFSTLEIQRTEQGDSAMYLCASSPRLGANTEAFFGQGTRLTVV.

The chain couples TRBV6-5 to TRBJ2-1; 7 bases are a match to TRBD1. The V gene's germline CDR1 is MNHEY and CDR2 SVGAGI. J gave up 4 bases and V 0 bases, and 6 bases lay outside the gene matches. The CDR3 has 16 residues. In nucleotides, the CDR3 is TGTGCCAGCAGTTACTCTCAGGGGGTTAGGTACAATGAGCAGTTCTTC. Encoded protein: CASSYSQGVRYNEQFF.

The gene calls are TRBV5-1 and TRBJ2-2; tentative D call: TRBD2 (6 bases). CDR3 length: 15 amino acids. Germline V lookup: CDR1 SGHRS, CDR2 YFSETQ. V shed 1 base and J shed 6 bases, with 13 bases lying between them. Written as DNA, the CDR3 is TGCGCCAGCAGCTTGTTTACGGGAGTCGCCGGGGAGCTGTTTTTT. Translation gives CASSLFTGVAGELFF.

CDR3 sequence (DNA): TGTGCCAGCAGTCTCCGGACAGTCAATCAGCCCCAGCATTTT. Its protein is CASSLRTVNQPQHF. The rearrangement uses TRBV6-1 and TRBJ1-5, with D tentatively TRBD1 (6 bases). CDR1 and CDR2 (germline): MNHNS, SASEGT. This CDR3 region has 14 residues. Trimming removed 5 bases from V and 3 bases from J, with 11 bases in between.

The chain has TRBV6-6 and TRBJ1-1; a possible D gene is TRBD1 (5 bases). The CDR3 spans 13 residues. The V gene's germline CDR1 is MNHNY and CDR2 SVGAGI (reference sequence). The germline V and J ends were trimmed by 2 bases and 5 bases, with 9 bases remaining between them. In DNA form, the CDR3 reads TGTGCCAGCAGTTACGGGGGGATGACTGAAGCTTTCTTT. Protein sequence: CASSYGGMTEAFF.

CDR3 DNA: TGTGCCACCAGCAGTCACAGGGGGATTGGGGAGACCCAGTACTTC. Its protein is CATSSHRGIGETQYF. The chain links TRBV15 to TRBJ2-5, with TRBD1 identical over 8 bases. The V and J ends lost 3 bases and 5 bases, in that order; junction bases with no gene match: 8. The CDR3 totals 15 residues. Germline V gene lookup returns CDR1 LNHNV and CDR2 YYDKDF (reference sequence).

This CDR3 reads CSVEGAGNYEQYF. CDR3 DNA: TGCAGCGTTGAAGGCGCAGGTAACTACGAGCAGTACTTC. The V gene is TRBV29-1, the J gene TRBJ2-7; unclear D gene. V lost 1 base and J 3 bases, leaving 10 bases between the germline ends. The CDR3 loop spans 13 amino acids. The germline CDR1 and CDR2 sequences are SQVTM and ANQGSEA.

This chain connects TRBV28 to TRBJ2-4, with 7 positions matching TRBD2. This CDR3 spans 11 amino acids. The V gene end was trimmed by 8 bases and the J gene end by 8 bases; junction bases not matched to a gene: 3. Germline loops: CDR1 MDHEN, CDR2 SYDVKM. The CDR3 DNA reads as TGTGCCAGCCGGGGGGACGACATTCAGTACTTC. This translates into CASRGDDIQYF.

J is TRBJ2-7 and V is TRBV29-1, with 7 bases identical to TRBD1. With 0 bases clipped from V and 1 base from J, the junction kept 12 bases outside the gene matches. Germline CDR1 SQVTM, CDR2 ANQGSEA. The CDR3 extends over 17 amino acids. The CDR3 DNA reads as TGCAGCGTTGAAGATGAGGGCAGGGGGTTTTTTTCCTACGAGCAGTACTTC. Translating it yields CSVEDEGRGFFSYEQYF.